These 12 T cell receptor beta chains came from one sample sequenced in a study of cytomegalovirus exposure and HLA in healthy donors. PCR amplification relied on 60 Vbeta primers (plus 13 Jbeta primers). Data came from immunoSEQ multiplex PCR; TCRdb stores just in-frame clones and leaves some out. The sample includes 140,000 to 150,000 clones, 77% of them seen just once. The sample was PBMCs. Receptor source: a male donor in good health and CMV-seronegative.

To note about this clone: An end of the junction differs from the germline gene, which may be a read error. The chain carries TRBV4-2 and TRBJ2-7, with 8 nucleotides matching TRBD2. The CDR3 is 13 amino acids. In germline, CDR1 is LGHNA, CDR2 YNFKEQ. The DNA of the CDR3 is TGTGCCAGCAGCCGCTCTACCGGGAGGGACCGCCTCTTC. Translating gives CASSRSTGRDRLF.

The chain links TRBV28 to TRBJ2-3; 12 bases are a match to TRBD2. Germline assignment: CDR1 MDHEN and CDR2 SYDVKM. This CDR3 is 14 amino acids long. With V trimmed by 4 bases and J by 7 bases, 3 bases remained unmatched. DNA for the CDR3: TGTGCCAGCAGTTCTAGCGGGGGGGCACATACGCAGTATTTT. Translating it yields CASSSSGGAHTQYF.

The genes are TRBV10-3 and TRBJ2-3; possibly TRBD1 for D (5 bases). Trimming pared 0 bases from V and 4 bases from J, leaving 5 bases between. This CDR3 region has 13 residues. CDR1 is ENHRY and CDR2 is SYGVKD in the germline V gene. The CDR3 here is CAISESGADTQYF. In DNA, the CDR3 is TGTGCCATCAGTGAGTCAGGGGCAGATACGCAGTATTTT.

This CDR3 is CASSFGTGVYQPQHF. The CDR3 DNA is TGTGCCAGCAGCTTCGGGACAGGGGTATATCAGCCCCAGCATTTT. The V call is TRBV5-5, the J call TRBJ1-5; TRBD1 aligns across 10 bases. The CDR3 length is 15 residues. Unmatched junction bases numbered 4, after V lost 2 bases and J lost 5 bases. The germline CDR1 and CDR2 sequences are SGHKS and YYEKEE (reference sequence).

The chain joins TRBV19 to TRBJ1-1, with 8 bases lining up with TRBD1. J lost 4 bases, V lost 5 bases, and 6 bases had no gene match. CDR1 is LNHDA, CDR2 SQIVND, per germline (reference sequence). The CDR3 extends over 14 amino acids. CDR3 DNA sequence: TGTGCCAGTAGTGTCGACAGGGGAGGCACTGAAGCTTTCTTT. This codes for CASSVDRGGTEAFF.

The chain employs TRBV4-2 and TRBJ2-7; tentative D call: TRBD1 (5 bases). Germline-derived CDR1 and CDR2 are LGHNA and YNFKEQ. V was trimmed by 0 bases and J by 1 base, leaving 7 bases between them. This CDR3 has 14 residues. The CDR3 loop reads CASSQDRQSYEQYF. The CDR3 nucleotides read TGTGCCAGCAGCCAAGATCGACAGTCCTACGAGCAGTACTTC.

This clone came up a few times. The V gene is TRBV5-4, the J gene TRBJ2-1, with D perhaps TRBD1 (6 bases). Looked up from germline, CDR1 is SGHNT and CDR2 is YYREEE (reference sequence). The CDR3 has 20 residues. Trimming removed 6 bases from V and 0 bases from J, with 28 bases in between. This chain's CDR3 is CASTPGGGWKVGGSYNEQFF. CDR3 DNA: TGTGCCAGCACACCCGGTGGGGGCTGGAAGGTTGGGGGCTCCTACAATGAGCAGTTCTTC.

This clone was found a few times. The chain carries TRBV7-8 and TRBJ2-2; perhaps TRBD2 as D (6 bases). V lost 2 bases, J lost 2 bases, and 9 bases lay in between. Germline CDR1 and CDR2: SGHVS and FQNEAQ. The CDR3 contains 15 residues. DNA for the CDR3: TGTGCCAGCAGCTTATACGGGAGAAACACCGGGGAGCTGTTTTTT. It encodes CASSLYGRNTGELFF.

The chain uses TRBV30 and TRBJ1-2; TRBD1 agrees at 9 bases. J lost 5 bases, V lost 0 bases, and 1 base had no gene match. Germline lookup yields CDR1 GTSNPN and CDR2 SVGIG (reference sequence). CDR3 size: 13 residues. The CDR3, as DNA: TGTGCCTGGAGTGTTGGGACAGGGTATGGCTACACCTTC. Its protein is CAWSVGTGYGYTF.

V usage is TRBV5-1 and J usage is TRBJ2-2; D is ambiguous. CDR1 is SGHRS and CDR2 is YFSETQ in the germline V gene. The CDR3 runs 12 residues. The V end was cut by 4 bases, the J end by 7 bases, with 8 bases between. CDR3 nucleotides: TGCGCCAGCAGCCTGGCCCTCGGGGAGCTGTTTTTT. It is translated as CASSLALGELFF.

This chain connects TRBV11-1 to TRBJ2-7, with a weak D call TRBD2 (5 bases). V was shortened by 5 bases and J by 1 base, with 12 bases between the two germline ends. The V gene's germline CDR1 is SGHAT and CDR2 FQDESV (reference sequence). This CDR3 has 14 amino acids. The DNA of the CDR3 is TGTGCCAGCAGCCACTGGACTTTATCCTACGAGCAGTACTTC. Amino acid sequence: CASSHWTLSYEQYF.

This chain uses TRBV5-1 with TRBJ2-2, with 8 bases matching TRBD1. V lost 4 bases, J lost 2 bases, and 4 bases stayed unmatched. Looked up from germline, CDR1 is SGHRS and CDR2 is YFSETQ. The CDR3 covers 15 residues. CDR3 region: CASSEGQANTGELFF. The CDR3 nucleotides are TGCGCCAGCAGCGAGGGACAGGCTAACACCGGGGAGCTGTTTTTT.